These 17 T cell receptor beta chains were sequenced from one sample in a study of CD8 T cells in ankylosing spondylitis. Notes on the study in general: Ankylosing spondylitis blood appeared to carry a characteristic TCR beta motif of roughly eight highly homologous variants.

TCRdb fed the 5' RACE reads into MiXCR, producing one record per CDR3 protein. This table has about 840,000 distinct CDR3 sequences, 12% appearing once. Their specific antigens are unknown. Sequenced input: blood, either unsorted or a sorted T cell fraction (not recorded which). Source of these receptors: a male donor with ankylosing spondylitis.

This clonotype was seen repeatedly, ten times or more. The rearrangement uses TRBV5-1 and TRBJ1-6, with 8 nucleotides matching TRBD1. The V gene end was trimmed by 5 bases and the J gene end by 7 bases; junction bases not matched to a gene: 8. CDR1 is SGHRS and CDR2 is YFSETQ in the germline V gene. This CDR3 is 15 amino acids long. The CDR3 DNA reads as TGCGCCAGCAGTTCGGACAGGGCCATCAATTCACCCCTCCACTTT. Its translation is CASSSDRAINSPLHF.

This clonotype was observed a few times. V is TRBV7-2 and J is TRBJ2-1; 10 bases agree with TRBD2. Germline V gene lookup returns CDR1 SGHTA and CDR2 FQGNSA. This CDR3 has 14 residues. The V gene end was trimmed by 5 bases and the J gene end by 14 bases; junction bases not matched to a gene: 12. The chain's CDR3 is CASSRFEREGRKFF. In nucleotides, the CDR3 is TGTGCCAGCAGCCGCTTCGAGCGGGAGGGCCGGAAGTTCTTC.

This clonotype was picked up a small number of times. This rearrangement joins TRBV4-2 to TRBJ2-1, with 8 bases matching TRBD1. This CDR3 region has 14 residues. Germline assignment: CDR1 LGHNA and CDR2 YNFKEQ. Unmatched junction bases numbered 7, after V lost 7 bases and J lost 5 bases. DNA of the CDR3: TGTGCCAGCAAACGGACAGGGCGAGACAATGAGCAGTTCTTC. Translating it yields CASKRTGRDNEQFF.

This clonotype has more than one count but fewer than ten. V is TRBV12-3 or TRBV12-4 and J is TRBJ1-3, with a weak D call TRBD1 (5 bases). Trimming stripped 3 bases from V and 2 bases from J, with 11 bases between. The CDR3 extends over 15 amino acids. The DNA of the CDR3 is TGTGCCAGCAGTTTTACTAGGGGAGCTGGAAACACCATATATTTT. Its translation: CASSFTRGAGNTIYF.

The chain carries TRBV12-3 or TRBV12-4 and TRBJ1-2; D call uncertain. The CDR3 is 16 amino acids. The V gene lost 7 bases and the J gene lost 3 bases, with 21 bases spanning the gap. CDR3 sequence (DNA): TGTGCCAGCACCCCTTCCTGGGCTATAAGTTACTATGGCTACACCTTC. As protein: CASTPSWAISYYGYTF.

This clonotype was seen more than once but under ten times. V usage is TRBV7-3 and J usage is TRBJ2-1, with D uncertain. This CDR3 has 13 amino acids. CDR1 is SGHTA, CDR2 FQGTGA, per germline. Trimming removed 2 bases at V and 8 bases at J, with 10 bases between. The CDR3 loop is CASSLLPPDEQFF. The CDR3 nucleotides read TGTGCCAGCAGCTTACTCCCGCCCGATGAGCAGTTCTTC.

This clonotype came up a few times. The V and J genes are TRBV12-3 or TRBV12-4 and TRBJ2-4; D remains unclear. The CDR3 contains 13 residues. The V end was cut by 6 bases, the J end by 1 base, with 7 bases between. CDR3 loop: CASSPAAKNIQYF. CDR3 nucleotide sequence: TGTGCCAGCAGCCCAGCCGCCAAAAACATTCAGTACTTC.

This clonotype was counted a few times. This chain uses TRBV5-6 with TRBJ2-5; 7 nucleotides align to TRBD2. Germline CDR1 is SGHDT and CDR2 is YYEEEE. The CDR3 sequence is 11 residues long. V lost 3 bases and J lost 10; bases outside the gene matches: 3. Written as DNA, the CDR3 is TGTGCCAGCAGCTACGGACTAGACCAGTACTTC. As protein: CASSYGLDQYF. Drawing the rest from reference TRBV5-6 and TRBJ2-5, the complete variable domain is DAGVTQSPTHLIKTRGQQVTLRCSPKSGHDTVSWYQQALGQGPQFIFQYYEEEERQRGNFPDRFSGHQFPNYSSELNVNALLLGDSALYLCASSYGLDQYFGPGTRLLVL.

This chain uses TRBV7-3 with TRBJ2-6; D gene uncertain. This CDR3 is built from 17 residues. The germline V gene encodes CDR1 SGHTA and CDR2 FQGTGA. V was cut by 4 bases and J by 1 base, with 14 bases left in between. This CDR3 is CASSSSGDPSGANVLTF. In DNA form, the CDR3 reads TGTGCCAGCAGCTCCTCCGGCGACCCATCTGGGGCCAACGTCCTGACTTTC.

The chain couples TRBV6-2 or TRBV6-3 to TRBJ1-2, with a tentative D call TRBD1 (5 bases). CDR1 and CDR2 (germline): MNHEY, SVGEGT. Trimming took off 3 bases at V and 4 bases at J, with 12 bases between the two ends. CDR3 length: 14 residues. The CDR3 DNA reads as TGTGCCAGCAGTTATAGACTACAGGCCTATGGCTACACCTTC. It encodes CASSYRLQAYGYTF.

The J gene is TRBJ2-3, the V gene TRBV5-6, with 7 bases aligning to TRBD2. There are 16 residues in the CDR3. V trimming: 4 bases; J trimming: 5 bases; junction bases outside the gene matches: 13. Looked up from germline, CDR1 is SGHDT and CDR2 is YYEEEE. The chain's CDR3 is CASSRGLLWGGDTQYF. The CDR3, as DNA: TGTGCCAGCAGCCGCGGACTTCTCTGGGGGGGAGATACGCAGTATTTT.

The chain uses TRBV15 and TRBJ1-1; D remains ambiguous. The germline CDR1 and CDR2 sequences are LNHNV and YYDKDF (reference sequence). The CDR3 covers 14 residues. The germline V and J ends were trimmed by 0 bases and 11 bases, with 16 bases remaining between them. CDR3 sequence (DNA): TGTGCCACCAGCAGAGATGTAAGGGCGGGAGCGGCTTTCTTT. It yields the protein CATSRDVRAGAAFF.

This clonotype was seen a few times. The J gene is TRBJ2-3, the V gene TRBV29-1; weak D call: TRBD1 (5 bases). The CDR3 consists of 11 residues. CDR1 and CDR2 (germline): SQVTM, ANQGSEA. V was cut by 7 bases and J by 6 bases, with 11 bases left in between. The CDR3 nucleotides read TGCAGCGCCGGATGGGGCGATACGCAGTATTTT. Translation gives CSAGWGDTQYF.

V usage is TRBV29-1 and J usage is TRBJ2-7; weak D call: TRBD2 (5 bases). V was trimmed by 4 bases and J by 6 bases, leaving 19 bases between them. The CDR3 length is 14 residues. Germline V lookup: CDR1 SQVTM, CDR2 ANQGSEA. The DNA of the CDR3 is TGCAGCGTTGTAGGAGGTTTCGGCGGCGGCGAGCAGTACTTC. Encoded protein: CSVVGGFGGGEQYF.

This chain uses TRBV20-1 with TRBJ2-5; D gene ambiguous. Germline V lookup: CDR1 DFQATT, CDR2 SNEGSKA (reference sequence). The V end lost 0 bases, the J end lost 5 bases, and 7 bases lay between the germline ends. The CDR3 sequence is 12 residues long. The CDR3 DNA follows: TGCAGTGCTAGAGACTATCGGGAGACCCAGTACTTC. Translation: CSARDYRETQYF.

This clonotype was picked up many times. This rearrangement joins TRBV5-1 to TRBJ1-5; D is uncertain. V lost 4 bases and J lost 6, with 14 bases in between. Germline values: CDR1 SGHRS, CDR2 YFSETQ. The CDR3 is 14 residues long. In nucleotides, the CDR3 is TGCGCCAGCAGCACCGGGCCTCGGAGTCAGCCCCAGCATTTT. The encoded protein is CASSTGPRSQPQHF. Complete variable domain (other parts from reference TRBV5-1 and TRBJ1-5): KAGVTQTPRYLIKTRGQQVTLSCSPISGHRSVSWYQQTPGQGLQFLFEYFSETQRNKGNFPGRFSGRQFSNSRSEMNVSTLELGDSALYLCASSTGPRSQPQHFGDGTRLSIL.

V and J are TRBV7-3 and TRBJ2-3; 13 positions match TRBD2. The ends lost 5 bases at V and 2 bases at J; junction bases unmatched: 7. There are 17 residues in the CDR3. In germline, CDR1 is SGHTA, CDR2 FQGTGA. The CDR3, as DNA: TGTGCCAGCAGCCCACGGACTAGCGGGGGCCCCACAGATACGCAGTATTTT. It translates to CASSPRTSGGPTDTQYF.